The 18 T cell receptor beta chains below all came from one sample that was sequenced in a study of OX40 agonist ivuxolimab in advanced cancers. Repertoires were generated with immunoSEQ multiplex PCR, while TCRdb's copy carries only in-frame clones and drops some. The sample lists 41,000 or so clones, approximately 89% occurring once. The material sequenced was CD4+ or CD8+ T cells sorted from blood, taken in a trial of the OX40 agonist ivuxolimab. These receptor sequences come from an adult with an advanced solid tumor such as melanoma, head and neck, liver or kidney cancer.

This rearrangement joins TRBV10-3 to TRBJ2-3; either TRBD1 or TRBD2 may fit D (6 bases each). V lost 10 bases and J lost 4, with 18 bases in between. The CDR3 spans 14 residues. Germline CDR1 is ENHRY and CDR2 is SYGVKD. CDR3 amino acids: CATAAARGADTQYF. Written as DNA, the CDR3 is TGTGCCACTGCGGCCGCGAGGGGGGCAGATACGCAGTATTTT.

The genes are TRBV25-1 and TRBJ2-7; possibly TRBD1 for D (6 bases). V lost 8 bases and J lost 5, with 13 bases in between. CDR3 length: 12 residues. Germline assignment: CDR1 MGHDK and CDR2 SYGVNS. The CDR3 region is CASQQGRDEQYF. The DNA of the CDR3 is TGTGCCAGCCAACAGGGTAGGGACGAGCAGTACTTC.

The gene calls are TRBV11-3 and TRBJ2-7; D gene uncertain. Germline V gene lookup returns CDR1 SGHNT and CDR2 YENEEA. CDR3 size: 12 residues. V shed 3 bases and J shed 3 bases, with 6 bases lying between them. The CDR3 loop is CASSFTHYEQYF. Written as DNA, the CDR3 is TGTGCCAGCAGCTTTACTCACTACGAGCAGTACTTC.

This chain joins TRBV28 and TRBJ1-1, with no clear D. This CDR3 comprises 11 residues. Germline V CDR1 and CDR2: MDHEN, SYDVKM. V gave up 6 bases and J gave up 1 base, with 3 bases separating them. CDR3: CASSQNTEAFF. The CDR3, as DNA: TGTGCCAGCAGCCAGAACACTGAAGCTTTCTTT.

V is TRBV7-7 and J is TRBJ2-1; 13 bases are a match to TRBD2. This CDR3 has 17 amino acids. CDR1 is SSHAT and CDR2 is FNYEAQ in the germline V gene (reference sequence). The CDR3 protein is CAGSLRLAGGLGNEQFF. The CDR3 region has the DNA TGTGCTGGCAGCCTGAGACTAGCGGGAGGCTTGGGGAATGAGCAGTTCTTC.

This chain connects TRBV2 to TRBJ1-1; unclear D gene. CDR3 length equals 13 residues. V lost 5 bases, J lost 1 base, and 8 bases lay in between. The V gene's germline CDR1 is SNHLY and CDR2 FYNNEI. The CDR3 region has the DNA TGTGCCAGCAGTATAACTCCGAACACTGAAGCTTTCTTT. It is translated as CASSITPNTEAFF.

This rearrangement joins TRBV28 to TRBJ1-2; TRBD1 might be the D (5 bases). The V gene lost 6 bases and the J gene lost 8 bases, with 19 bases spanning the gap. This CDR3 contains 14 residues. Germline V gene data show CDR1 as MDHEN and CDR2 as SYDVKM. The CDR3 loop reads CASRPPGPIGGYTF. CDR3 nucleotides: TGTGCCAGCAGGCCGCCGGGACCGATTGGCGGCTACACCTTC.

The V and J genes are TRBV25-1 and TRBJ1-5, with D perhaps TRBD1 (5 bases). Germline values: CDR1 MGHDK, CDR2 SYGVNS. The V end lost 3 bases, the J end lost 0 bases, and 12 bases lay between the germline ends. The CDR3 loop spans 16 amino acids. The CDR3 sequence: CASSDRDGGSNQPQHF. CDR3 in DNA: TGTGCCAGCAGTGACAGGGACGGCGGTAGCAATCAGCCCCAGCATTTT.

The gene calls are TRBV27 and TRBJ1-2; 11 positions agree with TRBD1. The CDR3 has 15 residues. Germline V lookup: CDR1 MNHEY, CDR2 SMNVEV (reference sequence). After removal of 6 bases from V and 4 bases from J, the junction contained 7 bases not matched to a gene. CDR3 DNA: TGTGCCAGCAGACCGTCCGGGACAGGGGGCTATGGCTACACCTTC. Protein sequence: CASRPSGTGGYGYTF.

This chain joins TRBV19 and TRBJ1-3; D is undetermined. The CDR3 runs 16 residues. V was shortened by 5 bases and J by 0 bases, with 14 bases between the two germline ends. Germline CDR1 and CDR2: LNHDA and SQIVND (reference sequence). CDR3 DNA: TGTGCCAGTAGTCCGATGCGAGGGAGCTCTGGAAACACCATATATTTT. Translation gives CASSPMRGSSGNTIYF. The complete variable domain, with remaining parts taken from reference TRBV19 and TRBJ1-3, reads DGGITQSPKYLFRKEGQNVTLSCEQNLNHDAMYWYRQDPGQGLRLIYYSQIVNDFQKGDIAEGYSVSREKKESFPLTVTSAQKNPTAFYLCASSPMRGSSGNTIYFGEGSWLTVV.

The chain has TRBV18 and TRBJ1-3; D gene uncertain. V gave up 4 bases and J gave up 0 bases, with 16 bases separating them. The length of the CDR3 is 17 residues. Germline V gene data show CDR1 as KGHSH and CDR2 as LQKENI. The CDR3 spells CASSRAAYTRSGNTIYF. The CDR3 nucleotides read TGTGCCAGCTCACGGGCAGCCTATACCCGCTCTGGAAACACCATATATTTT.

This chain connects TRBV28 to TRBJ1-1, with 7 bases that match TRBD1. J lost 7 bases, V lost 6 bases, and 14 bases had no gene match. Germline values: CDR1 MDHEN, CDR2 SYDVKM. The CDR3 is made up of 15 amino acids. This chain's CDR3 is CASSPGGQPKLEAFF. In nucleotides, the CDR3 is TGTGCCAGCAGCCCAGGGGGACAGCCTAAACTTGAAGCTTTCTTT. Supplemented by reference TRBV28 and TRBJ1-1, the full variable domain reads DVKVTQSSRYLVKRTGEKVFLECVQDMDHENMFWYRQDPGLGLRLIYFSYDVKMKEKGDIPEGYSVSREKKERFSLILESASTNQTSMYLCASSPGGQPKLEAFFGQGTRLTVV.

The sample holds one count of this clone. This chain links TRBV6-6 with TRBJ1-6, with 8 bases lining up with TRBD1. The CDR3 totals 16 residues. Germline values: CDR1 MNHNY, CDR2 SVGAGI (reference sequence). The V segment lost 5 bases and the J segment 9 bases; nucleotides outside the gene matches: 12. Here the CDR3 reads CASSLPLRGRFSPLHF. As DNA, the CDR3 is TGTGCCAGCAGTCTCCCCCTCAGGGGGCGGTTTTCACCCCTCCACTTT.

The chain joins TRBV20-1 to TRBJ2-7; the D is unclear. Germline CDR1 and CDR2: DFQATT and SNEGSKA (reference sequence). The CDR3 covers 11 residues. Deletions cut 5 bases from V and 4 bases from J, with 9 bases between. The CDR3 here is CSAHSSYEQYF. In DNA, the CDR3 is TGCAGTGCTCATTCAAGTTACGAGCAGTACTTC.

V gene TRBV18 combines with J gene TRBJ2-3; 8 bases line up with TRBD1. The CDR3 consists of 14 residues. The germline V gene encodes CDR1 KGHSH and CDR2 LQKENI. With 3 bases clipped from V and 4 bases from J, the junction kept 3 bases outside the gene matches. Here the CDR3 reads CASSPGQGPDTQYF. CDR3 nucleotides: TGTGCCAGCTCACCCGGACAGGGTCCAGATACGCAGTATTTT.

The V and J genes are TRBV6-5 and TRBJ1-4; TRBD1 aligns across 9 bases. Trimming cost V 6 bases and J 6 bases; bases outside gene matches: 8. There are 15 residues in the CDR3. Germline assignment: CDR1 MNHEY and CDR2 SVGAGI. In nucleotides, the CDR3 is TGTGCCAGCAGGCGTGACGGGACAGGGCATGAAAAACTGTTTTTT. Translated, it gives CASRRDGTGHEKLFF.

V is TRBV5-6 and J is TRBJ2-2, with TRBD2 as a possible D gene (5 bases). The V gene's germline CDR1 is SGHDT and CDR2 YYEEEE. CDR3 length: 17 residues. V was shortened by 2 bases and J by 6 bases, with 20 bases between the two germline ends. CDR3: CASSFFEGPRIAGELFF. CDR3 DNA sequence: TGTGCCAGCAGCTTTTTTGAGGGCCCGCGAATAGCCGGGGAGCTGTTTTTT.

The CDR3 protein is CASSIPGALLGYGYTF. The CDR3 region has the DNA TGTGCCAGTAGTATACCGGGAGCCCTGTTGGGATATGGCTACACCTTC. The chain uses TRBV19 and TRBJ1-2; D is unclear. The V and J ends lost 2 bases and 5 bases respectively, with 18 bases between them. The CDR3 sequence is 16 residues long. Germline lookup yields CDR1 LNHDA and CDR2 SQIVND (reference sequence).